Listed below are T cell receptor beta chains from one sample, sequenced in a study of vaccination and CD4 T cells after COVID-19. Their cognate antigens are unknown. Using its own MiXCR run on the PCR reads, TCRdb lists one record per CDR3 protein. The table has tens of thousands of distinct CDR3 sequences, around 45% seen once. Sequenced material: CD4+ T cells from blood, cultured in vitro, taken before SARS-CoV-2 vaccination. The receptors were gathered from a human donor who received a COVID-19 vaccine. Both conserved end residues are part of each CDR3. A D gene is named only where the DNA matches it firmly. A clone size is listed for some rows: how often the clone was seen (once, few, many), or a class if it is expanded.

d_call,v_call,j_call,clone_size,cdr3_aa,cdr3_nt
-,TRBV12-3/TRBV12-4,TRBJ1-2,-,CASSFQSLPHYGYTF,TGTGCCAGCAGTTTCCAAAGTCTTCCCCACTATGGCTACACCTTC
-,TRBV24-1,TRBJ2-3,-,CATSDGATPTDTQYF,TGTGCCACCAGTGATGGGGCGACTCCCACAGATACGCAGTATTTT
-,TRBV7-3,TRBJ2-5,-,CASSLGGWETQYF,TGTGCCAGCAGCTTAGGGGGGTGGGAGACCCAGTACTTC
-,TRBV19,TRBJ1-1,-,CASSTGEGTEAFF,TGTGCCAGTAGTACGGGGGAAGGGACTGAAGCTTTCTTT
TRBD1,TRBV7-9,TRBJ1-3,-,CASSFGTGTGNTIYF,TGTGCCAGCAGCTTTGGGACAGGGACAGGAAACACCATATATTTT
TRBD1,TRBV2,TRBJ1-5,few,CASRPRTGGLNLYF,TGTGCCAGCAGGCCGAGGACAGGGGGACTCAATCTGTATTTT
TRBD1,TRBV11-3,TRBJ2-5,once,CASSYQTGSTETQYF,TGTGCCAGCAGCTATCAGACAGGGTCTACGGAGACCCAGTACTTC
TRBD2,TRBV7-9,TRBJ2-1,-,CASSFGLAGDNEQFF,TGTGCCAGCAGCTTTGGACTAGCGGGTGACAATGAGCAGTTCTTC
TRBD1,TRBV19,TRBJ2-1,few,CASSNDRDRGNEQFF,TGTGCCAGTAGTAACGACAGGGATCGTGGCAATGAGCAGTTCTTC
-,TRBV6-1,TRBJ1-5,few,CASTPGWGSNQPQHF,TGTGCCAGCACACCCGGGTGGGGGAGCAATCAGCCCCAGCATTTT
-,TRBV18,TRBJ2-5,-,CASSPNYQETQYF,TGTGCCAGCTCACCAAACTACCAAGAGACCCAGTACTTC
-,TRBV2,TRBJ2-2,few,CASMAGTTNTGELFF,TGTGCCAGCATGGCTGGTACCACGAACACCGGGGAGCTGTTTTTT
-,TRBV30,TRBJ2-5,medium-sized,CAWSVLETQYF,TGTGCCTGGAGTGTTCTCGAGACCCAGTACTTC
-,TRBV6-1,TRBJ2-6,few,CASIRGTGANVLTF,TGTGCCAGCATTAGGGGTACTGGGGCCAACGTCCTGACTTTC
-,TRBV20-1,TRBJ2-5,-,CSARVGGRSQETQYF,TGCAGTGCTAGAGTAGGAGGACGGTCACAAGAGACCCAGTACTTC
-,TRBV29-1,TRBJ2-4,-,CSVRVTLAKNIQYF,TGCAGCGTAAGGGTAACCTTAGCCAAAAACATTCAGTACTTC
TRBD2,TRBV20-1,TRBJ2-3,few,CSARTSGRLLTDTQYF,TGCAGTGCCCGGACTAGCGGGCGACTACTCACAGATACGCAGTATTTT
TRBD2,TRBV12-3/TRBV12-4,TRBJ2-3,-,CASSPSFSGGATDTQYF,TGTGCCAGCTCTCCCTCCTTTAGCGGGGGGGCCACAGATACGCAGTATTTT
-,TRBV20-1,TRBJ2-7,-,CSVGAFATYEQYF,TGCAGTGTGGGGGCTTTCGCCACCTACGAGCAGTACTTC
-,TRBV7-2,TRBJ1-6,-,CASSPTISPLHF,TGTGCCAGCAGCCCTACAATATCACCCCTCCACTTT
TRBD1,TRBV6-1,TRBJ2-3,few,CASSRQGNTDTQYF,TGTGCCAGCAGCCGACAGGGAAACACAGATACGCAGTATTTT
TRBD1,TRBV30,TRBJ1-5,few,CAWSPGQGNQPQHF,TGTGCCTGGAGCCCGGGACAGGGCAATCAGCCCCAGCATTTT
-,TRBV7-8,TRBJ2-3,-,CASSSPGIDTQYF,TGTGCCAGCAGCTCGCCAGGGATAGATACGCAGTATTTT
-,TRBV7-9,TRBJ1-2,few,CASSSRGGQRNGYTF,TGTGCCAGCAGCTCCCGAGGGGGTCAGAGGAATGGCTACACCTTC
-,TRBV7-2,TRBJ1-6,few,CASSFRAGLGNSPLHF,TGTGCCAGCAGCTTTCGAGCGGGGTTAGGGAATTCACCCCTCCACTTT
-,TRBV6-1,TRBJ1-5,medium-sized,CASSAAGVGVHQPQHF,TGTGCCAGCAGTGCGGCAGGGGTAGGGGTACATCAGCCCCAGCATTTT
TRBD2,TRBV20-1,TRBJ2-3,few,CSAKLAGGGNTQYF,TGCAGTGCTAAACTAGCGGGGGGGGGGAATACGCAGTATTTT
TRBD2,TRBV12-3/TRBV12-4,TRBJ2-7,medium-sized,CASSLERGGSSYEQYF,TGTGCCAGCAGCCTCGAGCGGGGGGGCAGCTCCTACGAGCAGTACTTC
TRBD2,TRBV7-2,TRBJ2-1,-,CASSLVASGGTNRYNEQFF,TGTGCCAGCAGCTTAGTGGCTAGCGGGGGGACTAATCGCTACAATGAGCAGTTCTTC
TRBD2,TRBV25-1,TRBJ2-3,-,CASSEWSGGRGDTQYF,TGTGCCAGCAGTGAATGGAGCGGGGGCCGGGGAGATACGCAGTATTTT
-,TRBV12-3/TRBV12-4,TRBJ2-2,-,CASSLALTGELFF,TGTGCCAGCAGTTTAGCCCTCACCGGGGAGCTGTTTTTT
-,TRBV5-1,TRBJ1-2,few,CASSSGGGIEGYTF,TGCGCCAGCAGCTCCGGGGGAGGGATCGAGGGCTACACCTTC
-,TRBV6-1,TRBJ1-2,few,CASSRGDYGYTF,TGTGCCAGCAGCCGAGGGGACTATGGCTACACCTTC
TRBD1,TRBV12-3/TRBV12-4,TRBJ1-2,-,CASSLDTGGINYGYTF,TGTGCCAGCAGTTTAGATACAGGGGGAATCAACTATGGCTACACCTTC
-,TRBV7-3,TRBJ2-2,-,CASSLTGMNTGELFF,TGTGCCAGCAGCTTAACAGGGATGAACACCGGGGAGCTGTTTTTT
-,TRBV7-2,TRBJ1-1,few,CASSLRTGMNTEAFF,TGTGCCAGCAGCTTGAGGACCGGTATGAACACTGAAGCTTTCTTT
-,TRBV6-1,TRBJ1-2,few,CASSEVAENYGYTF,TGTGCCAGCAGTGAAGTCGCCGAAAACTATGGCTACACCTTC
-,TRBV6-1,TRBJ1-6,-,CASKEGPVLNSPLHF,TGTGCCAGCAAAGAGGGCCCGGTCCTTAATTCACCCCTCCACTTT
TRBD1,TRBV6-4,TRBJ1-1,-,CASRQGATNTEAFF,TGTGCCAGCAGACAGGGGGCGACGAACACTGAAGCTTTCTTT
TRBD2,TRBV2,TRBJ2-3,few,CASRKASHSGGDTQYF,TGTGCCAGCAGAAAGGCTAGTCATAGCGGGGGGGATACGCAGTATTTT
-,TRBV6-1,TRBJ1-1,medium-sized,CASREDPSDTEAFF,TGTGCCAGCAGGGAGGACCCATCAGACACTGAAGCTTTCTTT
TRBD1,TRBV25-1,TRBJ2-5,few,CASRTQGADQETQYF,TGTGCCAGCAGGACCCAGGGGGCCGACCAAGAGACCCAGTACTTC
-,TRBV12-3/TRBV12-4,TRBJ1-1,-,CASSLSMAGNTEAFF,TGTGCCAGCAGTTTAAGTATGGCCGGGAACACTGAAGCTTTCTTT
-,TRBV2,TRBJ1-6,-,CASTGRDNSPLHF,TGTGCCAGCACGGGCAGGGATAATTCACCCCTCCACTTT
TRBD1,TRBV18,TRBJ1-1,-,CASSQGQVGTEAFF,TGTGCCAGCTCACAGGGACAGGTGGGAACTGAAGCTTTCTTT
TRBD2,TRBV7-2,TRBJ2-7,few,CASSLDPREEQYF,TGTGCCAGCAGCTTAGACCCGCGGGAGGAGCAGTACTTC
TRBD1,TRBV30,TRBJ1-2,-,CAYTGQSNYGYTF,TGTGCCTATACGGGACAGTCCAACTATGGCTACACCTTC
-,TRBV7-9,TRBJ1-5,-,CASSLDRQNQPQHF,TGTGCCAGCAGCTTAGACAGGCAAAATCAGCCCCAGCATTTT
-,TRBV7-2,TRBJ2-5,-,CASSLAYWGRETQYF,TGTGCCAGCAGCTTAGCGTACTGGGGGCGAGAGACCCAGTACTTC